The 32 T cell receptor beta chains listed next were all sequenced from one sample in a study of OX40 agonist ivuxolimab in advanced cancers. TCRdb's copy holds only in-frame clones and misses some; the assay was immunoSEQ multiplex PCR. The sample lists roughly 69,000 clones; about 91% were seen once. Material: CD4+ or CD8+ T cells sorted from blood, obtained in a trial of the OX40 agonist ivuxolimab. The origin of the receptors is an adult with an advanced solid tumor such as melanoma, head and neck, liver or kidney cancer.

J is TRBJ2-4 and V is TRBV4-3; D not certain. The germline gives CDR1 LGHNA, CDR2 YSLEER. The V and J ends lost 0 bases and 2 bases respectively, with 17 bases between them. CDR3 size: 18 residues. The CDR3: CASSQDLDLRAPKNIQYF. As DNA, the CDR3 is TGCGCCAGCAGCCAAGATTTAGACCTTAGGGCCCCCAAAAACATTCAGTACTTC.

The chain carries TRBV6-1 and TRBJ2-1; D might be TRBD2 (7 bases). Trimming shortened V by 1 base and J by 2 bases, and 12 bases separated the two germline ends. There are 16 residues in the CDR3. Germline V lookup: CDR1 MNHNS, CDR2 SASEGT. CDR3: CASSEGGGGTYNEQFF. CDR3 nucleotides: TGTGCCAGCAGTGAAGGCGGCGGGGGCACCTACAATGAGCAGTTCTTC.

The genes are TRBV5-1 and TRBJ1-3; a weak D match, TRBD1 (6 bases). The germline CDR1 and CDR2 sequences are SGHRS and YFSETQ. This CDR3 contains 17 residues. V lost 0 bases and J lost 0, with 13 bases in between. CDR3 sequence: CASSLDTGPNSGNTIYF. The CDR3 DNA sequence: TGCGCCAGCAGCTTGGATACAGGGCCTAACTCTGGAAACACCATATATTTT.

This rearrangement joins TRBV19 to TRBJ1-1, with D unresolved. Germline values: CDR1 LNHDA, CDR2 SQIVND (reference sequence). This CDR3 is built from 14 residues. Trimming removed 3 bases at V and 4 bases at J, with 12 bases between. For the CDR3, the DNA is TGTGCCAGTAGTATTGGTTCGGCGGGCACTGAAGCTTTCTTT. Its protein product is CASSIGSAGTEAFF.

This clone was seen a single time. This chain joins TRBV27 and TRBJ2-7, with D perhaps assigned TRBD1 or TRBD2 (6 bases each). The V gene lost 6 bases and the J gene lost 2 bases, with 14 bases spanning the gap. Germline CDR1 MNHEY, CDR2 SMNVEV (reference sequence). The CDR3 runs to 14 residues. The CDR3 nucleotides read TGTGCCAGCAGCCCGGAGGGGGGAACCTACGAGCAGTACTTC. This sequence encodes CASSPEGGTYEQYF.

DNA for the CDR3: TGTGCCAGCAGCGTAGGTTCAGGAGTATCCTATAATTCACCCCTCCACTTT. This sequence encodes CASSVGSGVSYNSPLHF. The chain has TRBV9 and TRBJ1-6; D unclear. This CDR3 has 17 amino acids. The germline gives CDR1 SGDLS, CDR2 YYNGEE. V was trimmed by 0 bases and J by 1 base, leaving 11 bases between them.

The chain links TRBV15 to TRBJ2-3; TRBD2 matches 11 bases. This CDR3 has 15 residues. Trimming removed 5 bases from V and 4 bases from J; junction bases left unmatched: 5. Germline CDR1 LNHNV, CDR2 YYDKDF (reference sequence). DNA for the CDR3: TGTGCCACCAGCGGTACTAGCGGGAGTGCAGATACGCAGTATTTT. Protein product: CATSGTSGSADTQYF. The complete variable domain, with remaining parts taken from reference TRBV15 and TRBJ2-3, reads DAMVIQNPRYQVTQFGKPVTLSCSQTLNHNVMYWYQQKSSQAPKLLFHYYDKDFNNEADTPDNFQSRRPNTSFCFLDIRSPGLGDTAMYLCATSGTSGSADTQYFGPGTRLTVL.

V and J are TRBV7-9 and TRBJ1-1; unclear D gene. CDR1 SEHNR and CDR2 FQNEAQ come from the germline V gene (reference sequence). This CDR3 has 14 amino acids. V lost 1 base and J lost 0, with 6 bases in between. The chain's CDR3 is CASSLVRVNTEAFF. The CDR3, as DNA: TGTGCCAGCAGCTTAGTACGCGTGAACACTGAAGCTTTCTTT.

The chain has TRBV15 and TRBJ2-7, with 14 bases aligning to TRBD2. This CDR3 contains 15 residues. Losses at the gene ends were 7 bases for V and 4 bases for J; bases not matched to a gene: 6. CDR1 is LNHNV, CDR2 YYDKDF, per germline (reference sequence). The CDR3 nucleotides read TGTGCCACCACAACCGGGACTAGCGGGAGTTACGAGCAGTACTTC. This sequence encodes CATTTGTSGSYEQYF.

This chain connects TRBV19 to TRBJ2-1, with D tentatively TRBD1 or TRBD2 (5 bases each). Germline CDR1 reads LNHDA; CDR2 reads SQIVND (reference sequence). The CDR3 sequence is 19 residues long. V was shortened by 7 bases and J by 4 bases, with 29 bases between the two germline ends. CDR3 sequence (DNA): TGTGCCAGTACCACCCGGCCGGGGCAGGCTCATCGCGAATACAATGAGCAGTTCTTC. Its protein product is CASTTRPGQAHREYNEQFF.

CDR3 sequence: CATWGGTLYNEQFF. The CDR3, as DNA: TGTGCCACTTGGGGCGGGACCCTCTACAATGAGCAGTTCTTC. The rearrangement uses TRBV5-4 and TRBJ2-1, with D possibly matching TRBD2 (6 bases). Germline assignment: CDR1 SGHNT and CDR2 YYREEE (reference sequence). This CDR3 is 14 amino acids long. V lost 9 bases and J 3 bases, leaving 16 bases between the germline ends.

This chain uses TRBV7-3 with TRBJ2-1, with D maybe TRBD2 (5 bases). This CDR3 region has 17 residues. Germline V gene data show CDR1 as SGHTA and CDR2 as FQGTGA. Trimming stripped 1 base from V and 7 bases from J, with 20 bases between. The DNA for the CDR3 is TGTGCCAGCAGCTTAAGAGGTGGAGGCCCCCCCAGTAATGAGCAGTTCTTC. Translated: CASSLRGGGPPSNEQFF.

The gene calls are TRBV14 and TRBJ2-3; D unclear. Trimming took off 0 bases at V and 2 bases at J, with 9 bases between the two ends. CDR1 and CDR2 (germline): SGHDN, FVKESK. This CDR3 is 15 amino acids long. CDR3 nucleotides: TGTGCCAGCAGCCAAGATATTCTATCCACAGATACGCAGTATTTT. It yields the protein CASSQDILSTDTQYF.

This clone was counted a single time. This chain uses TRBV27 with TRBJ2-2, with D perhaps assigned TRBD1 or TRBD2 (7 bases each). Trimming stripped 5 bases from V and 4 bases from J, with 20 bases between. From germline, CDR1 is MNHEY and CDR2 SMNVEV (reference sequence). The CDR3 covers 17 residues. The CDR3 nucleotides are TGTGCCAGCAGTCCCATTACAGGGGAGGGTGTCACCGGGGAGCTGTTTTTT. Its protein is CASSPITGEGVTGELFF.

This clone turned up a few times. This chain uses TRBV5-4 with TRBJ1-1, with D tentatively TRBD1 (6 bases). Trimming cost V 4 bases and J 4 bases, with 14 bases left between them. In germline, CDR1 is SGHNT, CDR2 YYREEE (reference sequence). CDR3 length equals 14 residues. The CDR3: CASSTGISSTEAFF. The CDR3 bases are TGTGCCAGCAGCACAGGGATTTCGAGCACTGAAGCTTTCTTT.

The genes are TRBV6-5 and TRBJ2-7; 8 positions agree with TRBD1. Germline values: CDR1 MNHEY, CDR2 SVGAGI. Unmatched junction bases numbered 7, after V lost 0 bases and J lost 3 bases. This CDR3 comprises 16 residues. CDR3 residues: CASSYSQGAPYYEQYF. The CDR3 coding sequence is TGTGCCAGCAGTTACTCCCAGGGGGCGCCTTACTACGAGCAGTACTTC.

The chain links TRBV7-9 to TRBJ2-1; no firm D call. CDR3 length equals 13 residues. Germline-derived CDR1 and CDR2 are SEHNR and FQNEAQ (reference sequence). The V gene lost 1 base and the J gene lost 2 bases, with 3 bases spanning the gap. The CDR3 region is CASSLGAYNEQFF. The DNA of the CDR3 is TGTGCCAGCAGCTTAGGGGCCTACAATGAGCAGTTCTTC.

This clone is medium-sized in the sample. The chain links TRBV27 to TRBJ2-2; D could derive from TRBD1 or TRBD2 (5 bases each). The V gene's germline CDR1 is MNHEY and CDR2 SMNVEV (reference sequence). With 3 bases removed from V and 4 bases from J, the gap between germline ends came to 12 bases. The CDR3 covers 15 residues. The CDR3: CASSFRGRATGELFF. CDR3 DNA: TGTGCCAGCAGTTTCCGGGGCCGGGCCACCGGGGAGCTGTTTTTT.

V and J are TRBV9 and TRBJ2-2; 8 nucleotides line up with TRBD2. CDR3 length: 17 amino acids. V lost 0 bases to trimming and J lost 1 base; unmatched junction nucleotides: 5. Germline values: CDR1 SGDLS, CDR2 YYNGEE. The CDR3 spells CASSVAVLAENTGELFF. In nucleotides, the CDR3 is TGTGCCAGCAGCGTAGCTGTACTAGCGGAGAACACCGGGGAGCTGTTTTTT. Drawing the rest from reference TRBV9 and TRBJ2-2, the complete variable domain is DSGVTQTPKHLITATGQRVTLRCSPRSGDLSVYWYQQSLDQGLQFLIQYYNGEERAKGNILERFSAQQFPDLHSELNLSSLELGDSALYFCASSVAVLAENTGELFFGEGSRLTVL.

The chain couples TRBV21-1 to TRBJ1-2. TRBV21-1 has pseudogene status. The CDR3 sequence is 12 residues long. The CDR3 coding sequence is TGTGCCAGCAGCAAAGCTGGACGCGGCTACACCTTC. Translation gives CASSKAGRGYTF.

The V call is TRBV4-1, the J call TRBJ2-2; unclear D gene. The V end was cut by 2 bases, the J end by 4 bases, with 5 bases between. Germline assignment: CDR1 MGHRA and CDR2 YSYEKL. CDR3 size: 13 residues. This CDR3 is CASSQFATGELFF. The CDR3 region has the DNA TGCGCCAGCAGCCAATTCGCCACCGGGGAGCTGTTTTTT.

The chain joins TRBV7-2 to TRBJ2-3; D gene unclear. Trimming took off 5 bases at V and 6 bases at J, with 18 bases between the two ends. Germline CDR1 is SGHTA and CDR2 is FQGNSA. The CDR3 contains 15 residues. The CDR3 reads CASSPPAPGPDTQYF. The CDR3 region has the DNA TGTGCCAGCAGCCCTCCGGCCCCCGGGCCGGATACGCAGTATTTT.

Here the CDR3 reads CASQGAYGNQPQHF. CDR3 sequence (DNA): TGTGCCAGCCAGGGGGCGTATGGCAATCAGCCCCAGCATTTT. The rearrangement joins TRBV7-2 to TRBJ1-5; 8 bases agree with TRBD1. After removal of 8 bases from V and 2 bases from J, the junction contained 5 bases not matched to a gene. This CDR3 spans 14 amino acids. Germline V gene lookup returns CDR1 SGHTA and CDR2 FQGNSA.

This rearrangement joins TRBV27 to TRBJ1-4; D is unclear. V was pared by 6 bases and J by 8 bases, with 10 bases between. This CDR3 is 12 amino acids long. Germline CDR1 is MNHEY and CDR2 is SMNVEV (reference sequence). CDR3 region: CASSEIGEKLFF. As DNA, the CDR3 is TGTGCCAGCAGCGAAATCGGGGAAAAACTGTTTTTT.

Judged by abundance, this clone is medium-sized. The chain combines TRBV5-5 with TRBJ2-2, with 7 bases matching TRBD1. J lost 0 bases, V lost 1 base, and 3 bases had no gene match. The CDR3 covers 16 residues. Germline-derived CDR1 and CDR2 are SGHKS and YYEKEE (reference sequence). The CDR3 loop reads CASSLLGGANTGELFF. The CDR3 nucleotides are TGTGCCAGCAGCTTGCTAGGGGGCGCGAACACCGGGGAGCTGTTTTTT.

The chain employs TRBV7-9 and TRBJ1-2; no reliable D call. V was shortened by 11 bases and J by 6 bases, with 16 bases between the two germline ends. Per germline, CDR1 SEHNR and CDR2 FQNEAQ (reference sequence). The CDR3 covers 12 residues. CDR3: CAATDGPNGYTF. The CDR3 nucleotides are TGTGCCGCGACCGATGGGCCTAATGGCTACACCTTC. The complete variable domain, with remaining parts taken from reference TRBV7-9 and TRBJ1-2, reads DTGVSQNPRHKITKRGQNVTFRCDPISEHNRLYWYRQTLGQGPEFLTYFQNEAQLEKSRLLSDRFSAERPKGSFSTLEIQRTEQGDSAMYLCAATDGPNGYTFGSGTRLTVV.

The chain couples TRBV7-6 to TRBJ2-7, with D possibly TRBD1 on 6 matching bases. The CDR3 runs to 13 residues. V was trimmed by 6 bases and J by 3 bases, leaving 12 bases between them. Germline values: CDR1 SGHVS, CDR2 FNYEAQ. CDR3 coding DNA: TGTGCCAGCAGTTGGGACACTGGCTACGAGCAGTACGTC. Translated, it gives CASSWDTGYEQYV.

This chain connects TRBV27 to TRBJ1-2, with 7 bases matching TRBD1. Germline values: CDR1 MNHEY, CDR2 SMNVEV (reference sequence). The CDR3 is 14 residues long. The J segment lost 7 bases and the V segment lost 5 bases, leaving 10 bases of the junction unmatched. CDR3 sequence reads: CASSPSRDSSGYTF. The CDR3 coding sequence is TGTGCCAGCAGTCCTTCCCGGGACAGTTCTGGCTACACCTTC.

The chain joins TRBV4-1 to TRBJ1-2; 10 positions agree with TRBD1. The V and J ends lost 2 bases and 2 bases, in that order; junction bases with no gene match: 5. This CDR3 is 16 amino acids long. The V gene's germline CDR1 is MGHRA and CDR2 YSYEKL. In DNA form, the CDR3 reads TGCGCCAGCAGCCAACGGGGGACAGGGGAAAACTATGGCTACACCTTC. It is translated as CASSQRGTGENYGYTF.

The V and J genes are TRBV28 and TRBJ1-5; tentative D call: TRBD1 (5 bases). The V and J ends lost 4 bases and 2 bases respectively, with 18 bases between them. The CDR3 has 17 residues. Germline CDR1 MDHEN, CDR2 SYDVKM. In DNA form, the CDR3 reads TGTGCCAGCAGTTCCCCCGGGGACTGGACGGGCAATCAGCCCCAGCATTTT. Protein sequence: CASSSPGDWTGNQPQHF.

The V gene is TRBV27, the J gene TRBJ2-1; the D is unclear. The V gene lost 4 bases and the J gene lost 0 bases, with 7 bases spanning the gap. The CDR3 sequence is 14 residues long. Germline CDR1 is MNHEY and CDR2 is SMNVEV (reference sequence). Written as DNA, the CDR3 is TGTGCCAGCAGTTCCCTCGACTCCTACAATGAGCAGTTCTTC. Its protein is CASSSLDSYNEQFF.

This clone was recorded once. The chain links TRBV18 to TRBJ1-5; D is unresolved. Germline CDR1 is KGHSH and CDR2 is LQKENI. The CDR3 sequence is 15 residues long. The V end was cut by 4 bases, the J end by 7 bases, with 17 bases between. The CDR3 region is CASSRDQNPGQPQHF. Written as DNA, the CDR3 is TGTGCCAGCTCACGGGATCAGAATCCAGGACAGCCCCAGCATTTT.